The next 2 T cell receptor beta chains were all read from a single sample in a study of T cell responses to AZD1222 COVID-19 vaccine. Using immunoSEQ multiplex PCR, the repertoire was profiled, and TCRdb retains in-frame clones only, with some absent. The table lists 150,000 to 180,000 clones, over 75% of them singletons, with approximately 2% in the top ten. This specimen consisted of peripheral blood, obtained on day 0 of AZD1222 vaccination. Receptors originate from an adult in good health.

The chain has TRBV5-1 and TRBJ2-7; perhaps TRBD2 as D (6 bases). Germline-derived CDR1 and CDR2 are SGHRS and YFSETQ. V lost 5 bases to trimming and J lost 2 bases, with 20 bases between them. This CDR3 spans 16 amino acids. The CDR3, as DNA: TGCGCCAGCAGACCACTGGGGGGATTACCACCCTACGAGCAGTACTTC. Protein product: CASRPLGGLPPYEQYF. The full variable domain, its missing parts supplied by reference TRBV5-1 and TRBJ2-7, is KAGVTQTPRYLIKTRGQQVTLSCSPISGHRSVSWYQQTPGQGLQFLFEYFSETQRNKGNFPGRFSGRQFSNSRSEMNVSTLELGDSALYLCASRPLGGLPPYEQYFGPGTRLTVT.

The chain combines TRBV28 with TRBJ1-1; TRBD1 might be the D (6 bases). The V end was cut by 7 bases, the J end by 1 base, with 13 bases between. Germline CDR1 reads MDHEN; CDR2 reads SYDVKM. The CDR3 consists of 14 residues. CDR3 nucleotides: TGTGCCAGCATTTCCAGGGGCGGGAACACTGAAGCTTTCTTT. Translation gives CASISRGGNTEAFF.